This section outlines one T cell receptor beta chain sequence together with its context. The sample contains more than one DNA sequence encoding this CDR3. This specimen belongs to a study of shared clonotypes between healthy human individuals. At the level of the study: Per donor, CD8 memory used one plate, CD8 naive used two, CD4 memory used three and CD4 naive used three.

It was across several immunoSEQ plates that each subset's genomic DNA was evenly split. Generated by immunoSEQ multiplex PCR, the TCRdb table keeps only in-frame clones and is missing some. The table lists about 1.5 million clones, nearly 99% of them singletons. This CDR3 has 11 amino acids. Trimming left V 4 bases short and J 8 bases short, with 6 bases between. Per the germline V gene, CDR1 is SNHLY and CDR2 is FYNNEI. The sequence came from a young man in good health. The rearrangement uses TRBV2 and TRBJ2-1; D gene ambiguous. The specimen sequenced was naive CD4+ T cells sorted from blood. Stated subset: CD45RA+ positively selected. This CDR3 reads CASSGRDEQFF. For the CDR3, the DNA is TGTGCCAGCAGTGGACGGGATGAGCAGTTCTTC.